The next 32 T cell receptor beta chains were all read from a single sample in a study of blood T cells in healthy people across ages. A second PCR, run for about 6 to 12 cycles, used a sample-barcoded 5' primer plus a J-beta primer mix. MiXCR, run by TCRdb on the 5' RACE reads, gives a single entry per CDR3 protein. The top ten clones hold under 15% of a sample with 950,000 to 1,200,000 distinct CDR3 sequences, around two fifths of them seen once. Specimen: blood. Receptors were obtained from a man aged 18 to 29 in good health.

J is TRBJ2-3 and V is TRBV20-1; TRBD1 might be the D (6 bases). V lost 0 bases and J lost 9, with 10 bases in between. Germline V gene data show CDR1 as DFQATT and CDR2 as SNEGSKA (reference sequence). There are 12 residues in the CDR3. The chain's CDR3 is CSARDMQGTQYF. DNA for the CDR3: TGCAGTGCTAGAGATATGCAGGGGACGCAGTATTTT.

The chain employs TRBV2 and TRBJ2-5, with TRBD1 matching over 8 bases. The CDR3 is 12 amino acids. Trimming cost V 4 bases and J 11 bases; bases outside gene matches: 6. Germline V gene data show CDR1 as SNHLY and CDR2 as FYNNEI. The CDR3 spells CASSGTGTGQYF. Here the CDR3 DNA reads TGTGCCAGCAGTGGGACCGGGACAGGTCAGTACTTC.

A few counts support this clonotype. The chain is built from TRBV7-2 and TRBJ2-3; 7 bases are a match to TRBD2. Germline loops: CDR1 SGHTA, CDR2 FQGNSA. This CDR3 is 15 amino acids long. Trimming took 5 bases from V and 4 from J; bases not matched to a gene: 9. CDR3 loop: CASSLLAGVPDTQYF. CDR3 coding DNA: TGTGCCAGCAGCCTGCTGGCGGGGGTCCCAGATACGCAGTATTTT. Based on the CDR3 plus reference TRBV7-2 and TRBJ2-3, the full variable domain is GAGVSQSPSNKVTEKGKDVELRCDPISGHTALYWYRQSLGQGLEFLIYFQGNSAPDKSGLPSDRFSAERTGGSVSTLTIQRTQQEDSAVYLCASSLLAGVPDTQYFGPGTRLTVL.

Here the CDR3 reads CASSTVSTGHRGTQYF. In DNA, the CDR3 is TGTGCCAGCAGTACTGTGTCGACAGGGCATCGTGGGACCCAGTACTTC. The chain has TRBV27 and TRBJ2-7; 7 bases are a match to TRBD1. The DNA end lines up better with TRBJ2-5; the J call may be wrong. This CDR3 region has 16 residues. CDR1 is MNHEY and CDR2 is SMNVEV in the germline V gene (reference sequence).

This rearrangement joins TRBV20-1 to TRBJ2-3, with 10 nucleotides matching TRBD1. Unmatched junction bases numbered 4, after V lost 4 bases and J lost 6 bases. This CDR3 comprises 13 residues. Per the germline V gene, CDR1 is DFQATT and CDR2 is SNEGSKA (reference sequence). CDR3 region: CSATGTGDDTQYF. The CDR3 nucleotides are TGCAGTGCTACCGGGACAGGGGACGATACGCAGTATTTT.

The V and J genes are TRBV7-2 and TRBJ2-7; D ambiguous. Germline CDR1 is SGHTA and CDR2 is FQGNSA. V was clipped by 2 bases and J by 2 bases, with 10 bases between them. The CDR3 consists of 14 residues. This CDR3 reads CASSLYAGTYEQYF. The CDR3 DNA reads TGTGCCAGCAGCTTATATGCAGGTACCTACGAGCAGTACTTC.

The rearrangement joins TRBV19 to TRBJ1-1; D is perhaps TRBD1 (5 bases). The CDR3 spans 14 residues. Germline assignment: CDR1 LNHDA and CDR2 SQIVND (reference sequence). Trimming stripped 6 bases from V and 0 bases from J, with 11 bases between. CDR3 in amino acids: CASRGGTMNTEAFF. In DNA, the CDR3 is TGTGCCAGTAGAGGAGGGACCATGAACACTGAAGCTTTCTTT.

CDR3 sequence: CASSQAPLAGRGGYTF. In DNA, the CDR3 is TGCGCCAGCAGCCAAGCTCCCCTAGCGGGACGGGGGGGCTACACCTTC. The V call is TRBV4-3, the J call TRBJ1-2; the D gene is possibly TRBD1 (5 bases). The ends were cut back, 1 base at V and 8 bases at J, with 20 bases in the middle. The CDR3 has 16 residues. CDR1 is LGHNA and CDR2 is YSLEER in the germline V gene.

The chain joins TRBV6-5 to TRBJ1-2; D unresolved. Germline lookup yields CDR1 MNHEY and CDR2 SVGAGI. V shed 2 bases and J shed 4 bases, with 20 bases lying between them. The CDR3 length is 17 residues. The DNA of the CDR3 is TGTGCCAGCAGTTACGATTCCGGCGGCCTCTCATGCTATGGCTACACCTTC. Translated, it gives CASSYDSGGLSCYGYTF.

This clonotype was seen more than once but under ten times. For the CDR3, the DNA is TGTGCCAGCAGTTACTCCGGGCCAAGCTCCTATAATTCACCCCTCCACTTT. Amino acids: CASSYSGPSSYNSPLHF. The chain combines TRBV6-5 with TRBJ1-6; D gene ambiguous. V was clipped by 0 bases and J by 0 bases, with 9 bases between them. Germline V gene data show CDR1 as MNHEY and CDR2 as SVGAGI. CDR3 length: 17 residues.

The chain joins TRBV12-3 or TRBV12-4 to TRBJ1-1; no clear D. This CDR3 spans 15 amino acids. V was clipped by 5 bases and J by 1 base, with 14 bases between them. Here the CDR3 reads CASSALVGRNTEAFF. CDR3 nucleotides: TGTGCCAGCAGTGCCCTGGTGGGGAGGAACACTGAAGCTTTCTTT.

CDR3 DNA: TGTGCCAGCAGCGTCCAGGGAGGGTGGACTGAAGCTTTCTTT. As protein: CASSVQGGWTEAFF. The chain recombines TRBV9 with TRBJ1-1; a possible D gene is TRBD1 (5 bases). Germline CDR1 reads SGDLS; CDR2 reads YYNGEE. Between the trimmed V and J ends, which lost 2 bases and 5 bases, there was a span of 13 bases. The CDR3 length is 14 residues.

J is TRBJ2-5 and V is TRBV14, with 8 nucleotides matching TRBD2. The germline CDR1 and CDR2 sequences are SGHDN and FVKESK. Trimming removed 4 bases from V and 11 bases from J; junction bases left unmatched: 27. This CDR3 comprises 19 residues. Written as DNA, the CDR3 is TGTGCCAGCAGCCCCGGACTAGCAGGGAGCTCCTACAATTTTGGTGAGCAGTACTTC. Amino acids: CASSPGLAGSSYNFGEQYF.

This rearrangement joins TRBV7-2 to TRBJ2-1, with D possibly being TRBD1 (5 bases). Per germline, CDR1 SGHTA and CDR2 FQGNSA. V was clipped by 5 bases and J by 4 bases, with 15 bases between them. The CDR3 has 15 amino acids. DNA for the CDR3: TGTGCCAGCAGCGACTCCGGGCAGGGTTACAATGAGCAGTTCTTC. This codes for CASSDSGQGYNEQFF.

This clonotype turned up a few times. The chain links TRBV12-3 or TRBV12-4 to TRBJ2-1; tentatively, D is TRBD2 (5 bases). The CDR3 consists of 16 residues. V lost 5 bases to trimming and J lost 3 bases, with 17 bases between them. The CDR3 reads CASSNYAGPDYNEQFF. The CDR3 DNA is TGTGCCAGCAGTAACTACGCGGGCCCTGACTACAATGAGCAGTTCTTC.

V gene TRBV9 combines with J gene TRBJ2-5; D might be TRBD2 (6 bases). From germline, CDR1 is SGDLS and CDR2 YYNGEE. The CDR3 has 15 amino acids. V gave up 0 bases and J gave up 5 bases, with 14 bases separating them. The CDR3 DNA sequence: TGTGCCAGCAGCGTAGCTTCGGGGGTTGGGGAGACCCAGTACTTC. Amino acid sequence: CASSVASGVGETQYF.

The rearrangement uses TRBV2 and TRBJ2-3, with 7 bases fitting TRBD1. Unmatched junction bases numbered 7, after V lost 6 bases and J lost 1 base. The CDR3 covers 15 residues. Germline lookup yields CDR1 SNHLY and CDR2 FYNNEI. The CDR3 coding sequence is TGTGCCAGCAGGCTACGGGACAGCGGCACAGATACGCAGTATTTT. Residues: CASRLRDSGTDTQYF.

The sample holds many counts of this clonotype. The chain joins TRBV20-1 to TRBJ1-2; possibly TRBD1 for D (5 bases). Between the trimmed V and J ends, which lost 6 bases and 4 bases, there was a span of 9 bases. The CDR3 runs 11 residues. Germline V lookup: CDR1 DFQATT, CDR2 SNEGSKA (reference sequence). The CDR3 region has the DNA TGCAGTGCGGGGGTAGTCTATGGCTACACCTTC. This sequence encodes CSAGVVYGYTF.

This clonotype is a singleton in its sample. A much larger clone lies one base from this, so it may be a read error. The chain couples TRBV20-1 to TRBJ2-1, with D hard to call. The J call could be wrong; TRBJ2-7 is a better fit for the DNA end. From germline, CDR1 is DFQATT and CDR2 SNEGSKA (reference sequence). The CDR3 is 15 residues long. CDR3: CSASEAMSSYNEQYF. As DNA, the CDR3 is TGCAGTGCTAGCGAGGCGATGAGCTCCTACAATGAGCAGTACTTC.

The chain has TRBV20-1 and TRBJ1-6; D ambiguous. V lost 0 bases, J lost 2 bases, and 11 bases lay in between. CDR1 is DFQATT, CDR2 SNEGSKA, per germline (reference sequence). The CDR3 contains 16 residues. The CDR3 coding sequence is TGCAGTGCTAGAGATTCCCGGAAGGCCTATAATTCACCCCTCCACTTT. Translation: CSARDSRKAYNSPLHF.

This clonotype was detected a few times. The V and J genes are TRBV6-5 and TRBJ1-2, with D hard to call. Between the trimmed V and J ends, which lost 3 bases and 6 bases, there was a span of 11 bases. Germline V lookup: CDR1 MNHEY, CDR2 SVGAGI. CDR3 length equals 13 residues. CDR3 sequence (DNA): TGTGCCAGCAGTTATGGACGGATCAATGGCTACACCTTC. This codes for CASSYGRINGYTF.

The sample holds a few counts of this clonotype. The genes are TRBV3-1 and TRBJ2-7, with D unclear. In germline, CDR1 is LGHDT, CDR2 YNNKEL (reference sequence). The germline V and J ends were trimmed by 4 bases and 6 bases, with 16 bases remaining between them. This CDR3 is built from 14 residues. The chain's CDR3 is CASSPFQGSREQYF. DNA of the CDR3: TGTGCCAGCAGCCCATTTCAAGGATCACGCGAGCAGTACTTC.

The rearrangement links TRBV21-1 to TRBJ2-2; the table's D call of TRBD1 was not tested on the DNA. TRBV21-1 is described as a pseudogene. The CDR3 is made up of 17 amino acids. DNA of the CDR3: TGTGCCAGCAGCACAACCTCCAGGGAAGGGAACACCGGGGAGCTGTTTTTT. As protein: CASSTTSREGNTGELFF.

This chain uses TRBV7-9 with TRBJ1-1, with D unclear. Trimming removed 5 bases from V and 1 base from J, with 17 bases in between. This CDR3 contains 16 residues. Looked up from germline, CDR1 is SEHNR and CDR2 is FQNEAQ (reference sequence). CDR3 sequence: CASSERSVEPNTEAFF. In DNA, the CDR3 is TGTGCCAGCAGCGAAAGGTCGGTGGAGCCGAACACTGAAGCTTTCTTT.

This chain joins TRBV7-2 and TRBJ2-3; D uncertain. The CDR3 totals 16 residues. Trimming stripped 3 bases from V and 4 bases from J, with 17 bases between. CDR1 and CDR2 from the germline V gene are SGHTA and FQGNSA. The CDR3 loop reads CASSLYRHPGSDTQYF. The DNA for the CDR3 is TGTGCCAGCAGCTTGTATCGGCACCCCGGATCAGATACGCAGTATTTT.

The chain couples TRBV25-1 to TRBJ1-1; possibly TRBD1 for D (6 bases). The CDR3 extends over 13 amino acids. Per the germline V gene, CDR1 is MGHDK and CDR2 is SYGVNS. V lost 6 bases, J lost 5 bases, and 13 bases lay in between. The CDR3 loop reads CASSAQGYTEAFF. As DNA, the CDR3 is TGTGCCAGCAGCGCCCAGGGGTATACTGAAGCTTTCTTT.

This clonotype was picked up a small number of times. V is TRBV20-1 and J is TRBJ2-7, with D maybe TRBD1 (6 bases). CDR1 is DFQATT, CDR2 SNEGSKA, per germline (reference sequence). The CDR3 sequence is 15 residues long. With 5 bases removed from V and 3 bases from J, the gap between germline ends came to 20 bases. CDR3 residues: CSALDRSSINYEQYF. In nucleotides, the CDR3 is TGCAGTGCTCTAGACAGGTCCTCTATTAACTACGAGCAGTACTTC.

This clonotype was counted a few times. The J gene is TRBJ2-1, the V gene TRBV5-1; 7 bases align to TRBD1. V trimming: 4 bases; J trimming: 8 bases; junction bases outside the gene matches: 6. The CDR3 runs to 13 residues. Germline V gene lookup returns CDR1 SGHRS and CDR2 YFSETQ. The CDR3 DNA sequence: TGCGCCAGCAGCGAAGGGACAGTCCATGAGCAGTTCTTC. It specifies CASSEGTVHEQFF. Full variable domain (rest looked up from reference TRBV5-1 and TRBJ2-1): KAGVTQTPRYLIKTRGQQVTLSCSPISGHRSVSWYQQTPGQGLQFLFEYFSETQRNKGNFPGRFSGRQFSNSRSEMNVSTLELGDSALYLCASSEGTVHEQFFGPGTRLTVL.

This clonotype was picked up a small number of times. V and J are TRBV4-2 and TRBJ1-2; no firm D call. The CDR3 runs to 11 residues. Germline V gene lookup returns CDR1 LGHNA and CDR2 YNFKEQ. Deletions cut 2 bases from V and 8 bases from J, with 6 bases between. In DNA, the CDR3 is TGTGCCAGCAGCCAAAGAGAGGGCTACACCTTC. Amino acid sequence: CASSQREGYTF.

The chain carries TRBV6-5 and TRBJ2-1, with 7 bases lining up with TRBD1. V trimming: 7 bases; J trimming: 5 bases; junction bases outside the gene matches: 5. The CDR3 covers 13 residues. Germline V lookup: CDR1 MNHEY, CDR2 SVGAGI. The CDR3 DNA is TGTGCCAGCACTCAAGGGACAGACAATGAGCAGTTCTTC. Translated, it gives CASTQGTDNEQFF.

The chain joins TRBV14 to TRBJ2-1; D might be TRBD2 (5 bases). Trimming shortened V by 4 bases and J by 2 bases, and 15 bases separated the two germline ends. The CDR3 length is 16 residues. CDR1 and CDR2 (germline): SGHDN, FVKESK. This CDR3 reads CASSPRGGPTYNEQFF. The CDR3 DNA is TGTGCCAGCAGCCCCAGAGGAGGACCGACCTACAATGAGCAGTTCTTC. Using reference TRBV14 and TRBJ2-1 for the parts outside the CDR3, the full variable domain is EAGVTQFPSHSVIEKGQTVTLRCDPISGHDNLYWYRRVMGKEIKFLLHFVKESKQDESGMPNNRFLAERTGGTYSTLKVQPAELEDSGVYFCASSPRGGPTYNEQFFGPGTRLTVL.

The V gene is TRBV21-1, the J gene TRBJ2-1; the D segment call TRBD1 is taken from the table without a DNA check. TRBV21-1 is labeled a pseudogene. The CDR3 contains 13 residues. CDR3 sequence (DNA): TGTGCCAGCTCGGGATCCCCTGGAAATGAGCAGTTCTTC. Translated: CASSGSPGNEQFF.